Included here is one T cell receptor beta chain sequence, with context. The antigen remains undetermined. The CDR3 length is 17 residues. Germline loops: CDR1 SGHDT, CDR2 YYEEEE. The V end was cut by 0 bases, the J end by 2 bases, with 17 bases between. This specimen belongs to a study of cytomegalovirus exposure and HLA in healthy donors. Study results and caveats: Investigators reported 150 to 200 TCR beta chains as tied to cytomegalovirus.

PCR amplification relied on 60 Vbeta primers (plus 13 Jbeta primers). Sequenced by immunoSEQ multiplex PCR; TCRdb stores in-frame clones only, minus some. The sample yields about 130,000 clones, 75% to 85% seen once. The rearrangement uses TRBV5-6 and TRBJ1-1; maybe TRBD1 (5 bases). The source of this sequence is a man aged 30-40 years in good health and CMV-seronegative. The sample was PBMCs. CDR3 loop: CASSLEFSGNSNTEAFF. The CDR3 DNA reads as TGTGCCAGCAGCTTGGAGTTTTCAGGGAACTCCAACACTGAAGCTTTCTTT.